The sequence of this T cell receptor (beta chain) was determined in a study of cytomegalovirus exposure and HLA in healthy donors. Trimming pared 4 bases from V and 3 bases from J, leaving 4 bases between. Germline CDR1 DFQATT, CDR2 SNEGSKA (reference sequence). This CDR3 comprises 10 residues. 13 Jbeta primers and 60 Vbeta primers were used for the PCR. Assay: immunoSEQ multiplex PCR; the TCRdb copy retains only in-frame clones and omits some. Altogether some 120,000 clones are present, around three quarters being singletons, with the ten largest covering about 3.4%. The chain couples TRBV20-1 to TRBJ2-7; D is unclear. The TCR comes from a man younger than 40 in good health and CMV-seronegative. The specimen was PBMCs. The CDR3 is CSANNYEQYF. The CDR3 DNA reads TGCAGTGCTAACAACTACGAGCAGTACTTC.